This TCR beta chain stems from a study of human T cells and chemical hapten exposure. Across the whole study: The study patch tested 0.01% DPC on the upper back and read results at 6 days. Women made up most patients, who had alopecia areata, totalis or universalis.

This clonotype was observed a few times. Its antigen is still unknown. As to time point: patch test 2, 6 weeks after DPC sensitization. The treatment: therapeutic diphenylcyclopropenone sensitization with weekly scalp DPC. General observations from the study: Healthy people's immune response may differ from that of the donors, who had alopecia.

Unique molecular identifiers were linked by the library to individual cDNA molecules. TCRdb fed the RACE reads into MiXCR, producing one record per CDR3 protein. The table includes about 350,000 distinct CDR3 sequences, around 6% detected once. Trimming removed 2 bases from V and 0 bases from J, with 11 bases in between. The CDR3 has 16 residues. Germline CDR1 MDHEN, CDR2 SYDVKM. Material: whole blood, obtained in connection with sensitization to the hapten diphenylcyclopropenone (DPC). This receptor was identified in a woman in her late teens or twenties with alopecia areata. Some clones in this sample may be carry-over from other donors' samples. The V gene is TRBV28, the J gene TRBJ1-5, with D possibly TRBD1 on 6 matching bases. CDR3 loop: CASSLDRPYSNQPQHF. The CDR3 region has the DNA TGTGCCAGCAGTTTAGACAGGCCTTATAGCAATCAGCCCCAGCATTTT.